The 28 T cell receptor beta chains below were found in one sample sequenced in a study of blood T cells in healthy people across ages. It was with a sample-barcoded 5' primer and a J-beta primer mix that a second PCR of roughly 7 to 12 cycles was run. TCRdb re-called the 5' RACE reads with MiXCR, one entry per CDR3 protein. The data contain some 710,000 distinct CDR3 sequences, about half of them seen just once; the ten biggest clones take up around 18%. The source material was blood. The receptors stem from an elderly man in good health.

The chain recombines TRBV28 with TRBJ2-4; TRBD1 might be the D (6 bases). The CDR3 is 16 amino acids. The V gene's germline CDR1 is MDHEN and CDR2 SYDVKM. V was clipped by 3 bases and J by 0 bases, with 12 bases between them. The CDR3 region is CASSFGQRLAKNIQYF. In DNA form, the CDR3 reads TGTGCCAGCAGTTTCGGACAGCGTCTAGCCAAAAACATTCAGTACTTC.

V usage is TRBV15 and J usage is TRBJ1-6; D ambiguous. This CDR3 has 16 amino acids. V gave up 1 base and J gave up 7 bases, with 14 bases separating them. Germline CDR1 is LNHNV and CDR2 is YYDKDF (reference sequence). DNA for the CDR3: TGTGCCACCAGCAGAGGAGGAACAGATCGAAATTCACCCCTCCACTTT. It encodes CATSRGGTDRNSPLHF.

The CDR3 spells CASSLVSGASSYEQYF. CDR3 nucleotide sequence: TGCGCCAGCAGCTTGGTGTCAGGGGCTAGCTCCTACGAGCAGTACTTC. The V gene is TRBV5-1, the J gene TRBJ2-7; tentative D call: TRBD1 (6 bases). The V end lost 0 bases, the J end lost 0 bases, and 13 bases lay between the germline ends. The CDR3 has 16 amino acids. Germline V gene data show CDR1 as SGHRS and CDR2 as YFSETQ.

The CDR3 DNA is TGTGCCACCAGTGATGCCCGCAGGGTCACCGGGGAGCTGTTTTTT. It yields the protein CATSDARRVTGELFF. This chain joins TRBV24-1 and TRBJ2-2, with a tentative D call TRBD1 (5 bases). The ends were cut back, 3 bases at V and 4 bases at J, with 11 bases in the middle. Per the germline V gene, CDR1 is KGHDR and CDR2 is SFDVKD. This CDR3 is 15 amino acids long.

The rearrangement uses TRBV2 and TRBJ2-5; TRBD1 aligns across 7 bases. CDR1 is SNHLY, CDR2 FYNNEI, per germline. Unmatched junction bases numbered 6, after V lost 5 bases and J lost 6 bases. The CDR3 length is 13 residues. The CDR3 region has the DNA TGTGCCAGCAGTCCCTCAGGGGGAAAGACCCAGTACTTC. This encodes CASSPSGGKTQYF.

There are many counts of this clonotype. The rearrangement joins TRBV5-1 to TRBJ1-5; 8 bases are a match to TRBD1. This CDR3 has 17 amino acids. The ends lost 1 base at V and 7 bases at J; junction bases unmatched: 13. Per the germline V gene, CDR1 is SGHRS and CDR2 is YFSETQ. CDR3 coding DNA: TGCGCCAGCAGCTTGACGCCACAGGGGGTCGGTCACCAGCCCCAGCATTTT. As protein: CASSLTPQGVGHQPQHF.

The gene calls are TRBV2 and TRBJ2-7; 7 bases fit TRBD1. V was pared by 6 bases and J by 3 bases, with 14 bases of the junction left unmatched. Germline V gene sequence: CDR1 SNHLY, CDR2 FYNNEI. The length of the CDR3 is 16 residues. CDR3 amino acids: CASRSLLGQSLYEQYF. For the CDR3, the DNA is TGTGCCAGCAGGAGTTTGCTGGGACAGAGTCTCTACGAGCAGTACTTC.

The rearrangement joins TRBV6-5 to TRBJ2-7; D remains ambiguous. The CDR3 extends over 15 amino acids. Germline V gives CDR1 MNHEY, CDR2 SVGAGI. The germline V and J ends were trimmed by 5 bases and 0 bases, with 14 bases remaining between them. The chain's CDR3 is CASSRSGEASYEQYF. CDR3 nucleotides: TGTGCCAGCAGTCGCTCGGGTGAGGCCTCCTACGAGCAGTACTTC.

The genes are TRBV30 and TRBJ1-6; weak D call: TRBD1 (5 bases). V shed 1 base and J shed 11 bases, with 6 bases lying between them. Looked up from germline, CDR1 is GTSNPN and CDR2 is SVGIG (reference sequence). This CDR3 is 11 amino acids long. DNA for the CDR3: TGTGCCTGGAGTGAGGGGACACCCCTCCACTTT. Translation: CAWSEGTPLHF.

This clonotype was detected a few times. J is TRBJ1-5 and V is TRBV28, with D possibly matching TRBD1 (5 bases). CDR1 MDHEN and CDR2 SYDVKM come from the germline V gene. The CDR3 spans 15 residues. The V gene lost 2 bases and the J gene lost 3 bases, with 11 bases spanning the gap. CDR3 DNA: TGTGCCAGCAGTTTAGGGGGGGGGGACAATCAGCCCCAGCATTTT. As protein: CASSLGGGDNQPQHF.

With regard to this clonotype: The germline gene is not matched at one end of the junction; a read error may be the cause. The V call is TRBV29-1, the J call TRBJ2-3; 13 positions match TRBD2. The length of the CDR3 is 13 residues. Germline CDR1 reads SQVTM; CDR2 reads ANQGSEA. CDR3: CGTGTSGAETQYF. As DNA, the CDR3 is TGCGGTACGGGGACTAGCGGGGCAGAGACGCAGTATTTT.

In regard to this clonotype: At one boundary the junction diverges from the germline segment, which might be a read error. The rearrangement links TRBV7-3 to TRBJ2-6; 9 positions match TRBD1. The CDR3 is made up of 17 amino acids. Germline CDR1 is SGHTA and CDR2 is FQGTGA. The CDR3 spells CASSLEGQGAGANALTF. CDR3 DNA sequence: TGTGCCAGCAGCTTAGAGGGACAGGGTGCCGGGGCCAACGCCCTGACTTTC. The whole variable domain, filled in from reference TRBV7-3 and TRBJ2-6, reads GAGVSQTPSNKVTEKGKYVELRCDPISGHTALYWYRQSLGQGPEFLIYFQGTGAADDSGLPNDRFFAVRPEGSVSTLKIQRTERGDSAVYLCASSLEGQGAGANALTFGAGSRLTVL.

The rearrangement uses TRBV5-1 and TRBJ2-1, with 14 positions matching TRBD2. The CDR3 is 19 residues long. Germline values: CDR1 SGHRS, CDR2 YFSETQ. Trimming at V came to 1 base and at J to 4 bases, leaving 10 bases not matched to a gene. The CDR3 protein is CASSLSGLAGGSRYNEQFF. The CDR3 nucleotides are TGCGCCAGCAGCTTGTCAGGACTAGCGGGAGGCTCCCGATACAATGAGCAGTTCTTC. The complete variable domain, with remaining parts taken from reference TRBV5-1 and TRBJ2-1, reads KAGVTQTPRYLIKTRGQQVTLSCSPISGHRSVSWYQQTPGQGLQFLFEYFSETQRNKGNFPGRFSGRQFSNSRSEMNVSTLELGDSALYLCASSLSGLAGGSRYNEQFFGPGTRLTVL.

CDR3 region: CAISDGTGRNYTF. CDR3 coding DNA: TGTGCCATCAGTGATGGGACAGGGAGAAACTACACCTTC. This chain connects TRBV10-3 to TRBJ1-2; TRBD1 agrees at 9 bases. This CDR3 is 13 amino acids long. Unmatched junction bases numbered 6, after V lost 3 bases and J lost 10 bases. Germline CDR1 reads ENHRY; CDR2 reads SYGVKD.

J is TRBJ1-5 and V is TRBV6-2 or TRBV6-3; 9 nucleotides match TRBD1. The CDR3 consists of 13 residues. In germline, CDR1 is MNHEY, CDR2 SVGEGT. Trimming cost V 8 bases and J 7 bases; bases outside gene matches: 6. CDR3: CASRDRVEQPQHF. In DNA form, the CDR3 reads TGTGCCAGCCGGGACAGGGTCGAACAGCCCCAGCATTTT.

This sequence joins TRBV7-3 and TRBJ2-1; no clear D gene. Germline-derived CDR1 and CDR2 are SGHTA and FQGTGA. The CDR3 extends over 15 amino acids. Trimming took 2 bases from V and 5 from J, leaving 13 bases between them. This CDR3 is CASSLSDDWDNEQFF. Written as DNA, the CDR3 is TGTGCCAGCAGCTTATCTGATGACTGGGACAATGAGCAGTTCTTC.

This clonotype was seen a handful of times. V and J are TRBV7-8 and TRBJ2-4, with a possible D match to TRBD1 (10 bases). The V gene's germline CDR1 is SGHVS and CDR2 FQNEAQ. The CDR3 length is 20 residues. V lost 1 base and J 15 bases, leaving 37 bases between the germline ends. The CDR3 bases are TGTGCCAGCAGCTTAGTTATGAGACAGGGGGCGGGAGGGGGGCAAGAGACCCGGTACTTC. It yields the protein CASSLVMRQGAGGGQETRYF.

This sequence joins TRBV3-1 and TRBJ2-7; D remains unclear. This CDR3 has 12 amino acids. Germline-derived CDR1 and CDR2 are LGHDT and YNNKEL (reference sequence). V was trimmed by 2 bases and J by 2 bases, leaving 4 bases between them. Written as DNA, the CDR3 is TGTGCCAGCAGCCAATGGGCCTACGAGCAGTACTTC. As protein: CASSQWAYEQYF.

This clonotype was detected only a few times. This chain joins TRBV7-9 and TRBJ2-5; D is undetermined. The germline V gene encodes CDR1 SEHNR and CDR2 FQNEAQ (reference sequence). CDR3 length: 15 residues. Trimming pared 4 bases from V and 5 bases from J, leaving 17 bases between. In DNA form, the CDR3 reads TGTGCCAGCAGCTCCCTACGGCAGATTACTGAGACCCAGTACTTC. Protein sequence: CASSSLRQITETQYF.

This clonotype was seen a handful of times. CDR3 nucleotide sequence: TGCAGCGTTGAAGGTGGCCGGGCTATAGATACGCAGTATTTT. Translating it yields CSVEGGRAIDTQYF. The rearrangement links TRBV29-1 to TRBJ2-3, with D hard to call. CDR1 and CDR2 from the germline V gene are SQVTM and ANQGSEA. With 1 base removed from V and 5 bases from J, the gap between germline ends came to 13 bases. The length of the CDR3 is 14 residues.

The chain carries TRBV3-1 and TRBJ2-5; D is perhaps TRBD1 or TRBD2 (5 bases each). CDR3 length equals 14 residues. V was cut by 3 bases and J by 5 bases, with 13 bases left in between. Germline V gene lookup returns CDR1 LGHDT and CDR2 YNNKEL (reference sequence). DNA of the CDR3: TGTGCCAGCAGCCAGGGGGACGCACGGGAGACCCAGTACTTC. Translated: CASSQGDARETQYF.

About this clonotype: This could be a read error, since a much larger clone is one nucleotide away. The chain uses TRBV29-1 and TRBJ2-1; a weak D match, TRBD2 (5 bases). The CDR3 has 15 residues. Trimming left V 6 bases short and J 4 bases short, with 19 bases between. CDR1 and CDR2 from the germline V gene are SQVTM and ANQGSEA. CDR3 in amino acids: CSVPTVRLTYNEQFF. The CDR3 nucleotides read TGCAGCGTCCCCACCGTCCGACTAACTTACAATGAGCAGTTCTTC.

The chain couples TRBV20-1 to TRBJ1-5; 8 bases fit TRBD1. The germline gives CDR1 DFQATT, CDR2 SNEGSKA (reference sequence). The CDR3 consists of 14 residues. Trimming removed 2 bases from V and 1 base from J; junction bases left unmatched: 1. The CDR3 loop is CSARQGASNQPQHF. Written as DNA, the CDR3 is TGCAGTGCTAGACAGGGGGCGAGCAATCAGCCCCAGCATTTT.

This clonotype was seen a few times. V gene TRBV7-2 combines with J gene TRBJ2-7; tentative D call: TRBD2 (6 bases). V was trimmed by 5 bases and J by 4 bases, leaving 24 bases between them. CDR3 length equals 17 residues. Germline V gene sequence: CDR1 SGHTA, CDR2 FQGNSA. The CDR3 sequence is CASSPQADLARGYEQYF. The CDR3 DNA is TGTGCCAGCAGCCCTCAAGCGGACCTAGCGCGCGGGTACGAGCAGTACTTC. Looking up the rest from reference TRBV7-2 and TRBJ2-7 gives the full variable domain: GAGVSQSPSNKVTEKGKDVELRCDPISGHTALYWYRQSLGQGLEFLIYFQGNSAPDKSGLPSDRFSAERTGGSVSTLTIQRTQQEDSAVYLCASSPQADLARGYEQYFGPGTRLTVT.

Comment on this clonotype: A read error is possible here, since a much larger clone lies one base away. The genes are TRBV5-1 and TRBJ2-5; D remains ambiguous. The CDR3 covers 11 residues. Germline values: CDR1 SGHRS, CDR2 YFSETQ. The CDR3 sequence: CTSSQEETQYF. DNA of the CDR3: TGCACCAGCAGCCAAGAAGAGACCCAGTACTTC.

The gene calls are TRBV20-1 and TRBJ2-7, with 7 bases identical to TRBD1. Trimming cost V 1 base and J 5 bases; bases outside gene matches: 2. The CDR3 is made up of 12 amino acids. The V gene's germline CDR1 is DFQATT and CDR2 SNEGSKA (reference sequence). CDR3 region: CSARGTGDEQYF. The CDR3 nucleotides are TGCAGTGCTAGAGGCACAGGGGACGAGCAGTACTTC.

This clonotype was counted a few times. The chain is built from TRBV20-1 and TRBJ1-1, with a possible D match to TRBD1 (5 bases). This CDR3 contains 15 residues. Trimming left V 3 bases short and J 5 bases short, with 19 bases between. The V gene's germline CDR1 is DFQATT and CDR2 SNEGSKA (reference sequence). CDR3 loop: CSASLPGQRGTEAFF. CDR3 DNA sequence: TGCAGTGCTAGCCTCCCAGGGCAGCGAGGGACTGAAGCTTTCTTT.

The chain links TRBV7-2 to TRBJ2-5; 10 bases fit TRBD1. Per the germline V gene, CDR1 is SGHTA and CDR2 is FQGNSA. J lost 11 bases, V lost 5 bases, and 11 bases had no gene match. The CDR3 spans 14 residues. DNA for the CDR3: TGTGCCAGCAGCCCGGGAGGACAGGGGGTTAAGCAGTACTTC. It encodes CASSPGGQGVKQYF.